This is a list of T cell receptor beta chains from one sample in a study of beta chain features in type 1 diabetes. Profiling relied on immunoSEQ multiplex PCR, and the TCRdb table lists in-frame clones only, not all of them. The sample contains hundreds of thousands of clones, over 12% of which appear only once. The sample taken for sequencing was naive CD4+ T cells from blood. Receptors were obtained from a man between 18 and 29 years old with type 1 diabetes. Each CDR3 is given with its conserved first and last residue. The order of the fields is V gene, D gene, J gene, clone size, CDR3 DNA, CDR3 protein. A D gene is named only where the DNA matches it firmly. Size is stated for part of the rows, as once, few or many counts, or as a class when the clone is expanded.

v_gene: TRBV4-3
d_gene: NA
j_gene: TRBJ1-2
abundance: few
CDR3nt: TGCGCCAGCAGCCAAAAGGGGGATGGCTACACCTTC
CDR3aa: CASSQKGDGYTF

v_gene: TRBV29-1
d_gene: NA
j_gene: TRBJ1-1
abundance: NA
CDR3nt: TGCAGCGTTGGTGGGCCCTACACTGAAGCTTTCTTT
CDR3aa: CSVGGPYTEAFF

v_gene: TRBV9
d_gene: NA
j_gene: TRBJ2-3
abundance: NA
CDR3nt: TGTGCCAGCAGCACCCGTGGGGGCACAGATACGCAGTATTTT
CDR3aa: CASSTRGGTDTQYF

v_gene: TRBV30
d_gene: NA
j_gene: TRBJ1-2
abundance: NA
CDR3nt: TGTGCCTGGGTCAGACTACCGACAGCCGAAAACTATGGCTACACCTTC
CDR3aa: CAWVRLPTAENYGYTF

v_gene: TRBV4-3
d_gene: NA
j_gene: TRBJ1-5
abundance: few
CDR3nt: TGCGCCAGCAGCCAAGGGCAGGGTCATCAGCCCCAGCATTTT
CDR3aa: CASSQGQGHQPQHF

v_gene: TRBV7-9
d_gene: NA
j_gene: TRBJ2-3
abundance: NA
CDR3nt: TGTGCCAGCAGCTTAAATGCGGGGAGCACAGATACGCAGTATTTT
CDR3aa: CASSLNAGSTDTQYF

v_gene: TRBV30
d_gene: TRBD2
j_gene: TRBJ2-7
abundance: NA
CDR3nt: TGTGCCTGGAGTCCGAGGCCTAGCGGCCCCTACGAGCAGTACTTC
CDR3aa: CAWSPRPSGPYEQYF

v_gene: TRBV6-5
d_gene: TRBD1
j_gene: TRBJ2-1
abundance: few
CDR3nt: TGTGCCAGCAGGGACAGGGGGATTGGGAGTGATGAGCAGTTCTTC
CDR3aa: CASRDRGIGSDEQFF

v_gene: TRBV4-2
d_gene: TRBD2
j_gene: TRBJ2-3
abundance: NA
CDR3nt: TGTGCCAGCAGCCCGACTAGCGGGGGGACCAGCACAGATACGCAGTATTTT
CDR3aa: CASSPTSGGTSTDTQYF

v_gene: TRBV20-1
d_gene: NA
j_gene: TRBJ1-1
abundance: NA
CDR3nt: TGCAGTGCTAGGAACACTGAAGCTTTCTTT
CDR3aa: CSARNTEAFF

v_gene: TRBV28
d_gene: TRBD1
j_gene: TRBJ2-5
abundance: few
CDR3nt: TGTGCCAGCAGTTACGTTGGGACAGCACAAGTGACCCAGTACTTC
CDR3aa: CASSYVGTAQVTQYF

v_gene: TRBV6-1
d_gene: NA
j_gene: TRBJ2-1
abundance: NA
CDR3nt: TGTGCCAGCTGGAGGGGAGGTGAGCAGTTCTTC
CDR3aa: CASWRGGEQFF

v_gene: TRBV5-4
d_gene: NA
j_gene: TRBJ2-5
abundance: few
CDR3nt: TGTGCCAGCAGCTTGGGTCTCCTACAAGAGACCCAGTACTTC
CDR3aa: CASSLGLLQETQYF

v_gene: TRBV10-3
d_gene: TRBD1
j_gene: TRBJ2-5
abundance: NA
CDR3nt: TGTGCCATCAGGAGGGACAGCTTCCAAGAGACCCAGTACTTC
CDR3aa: CAIRRDSFQETQYF

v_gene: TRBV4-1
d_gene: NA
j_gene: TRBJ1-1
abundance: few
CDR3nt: TGCGCCAGCAGCCAAGATTTGGGGCTACCGTACCAGAACACTGAAGCTTTCTTT
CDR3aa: CASSQDLGLPYQNTEAFF

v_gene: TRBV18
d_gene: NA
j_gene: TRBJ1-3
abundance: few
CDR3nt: TGTGCCAGCTCACCACCGGAGCCTTTCCTGGCTGGAAACACCATATATTTT
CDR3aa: CASSPPEPFLAGNTIYF

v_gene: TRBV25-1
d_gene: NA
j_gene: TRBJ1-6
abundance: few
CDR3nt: TGTGCCAGCAGCGACCCGGGAGCACCCCTCCACTTT
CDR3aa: CASSDPGAPLHF

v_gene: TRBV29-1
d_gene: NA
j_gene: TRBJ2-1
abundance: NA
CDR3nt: TGCAGCGTGATGGAATTCGCCATCGGGATTGGGAATGAGCAGTTCTTC
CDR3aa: CSVMEFAIGIGNEQFF

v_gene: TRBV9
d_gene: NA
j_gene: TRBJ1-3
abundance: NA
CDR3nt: TGTGCCAGCAGCGTATCAACCGGAAACACCATATATTTT
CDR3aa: CASSVSTGNTIYF

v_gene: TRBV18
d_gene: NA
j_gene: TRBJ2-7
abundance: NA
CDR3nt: TGTGCCAGCTCACCACGTGGGGGAACCCAAGGGGAGCAGTACTTC
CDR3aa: CASSPRGGTQGEQYF

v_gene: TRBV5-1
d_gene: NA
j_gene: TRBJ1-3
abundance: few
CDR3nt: TGCGCCAGCAGTACAGACCCCTCTGGAAACACCATATATTTT
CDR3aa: CASSTDPSGNTIYF

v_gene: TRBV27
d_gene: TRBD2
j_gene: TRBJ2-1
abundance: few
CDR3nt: TGTGCCAGCACTCTAGCGGGAGGCTACAATGAGCAGTTCTTC
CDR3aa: CASTLAGGYNEQFF

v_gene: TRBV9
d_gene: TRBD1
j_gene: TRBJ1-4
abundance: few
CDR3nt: TGTGCCAGCAGCGGTTACTCCGGGACAGCCACTAGAAAACTGTTTTTT
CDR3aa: CASSGYSGTATRKLFF

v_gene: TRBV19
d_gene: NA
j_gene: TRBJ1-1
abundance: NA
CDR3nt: TGTGCCAGTAGTAAGGGGTTACGTGAAGCTTTCTTT
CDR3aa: CASSKGLREAFF

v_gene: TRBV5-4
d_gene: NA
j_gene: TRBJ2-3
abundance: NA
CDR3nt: TGTGCCAGCAGCTCCCGGTACACAGATACGCAGTATTTT
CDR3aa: CASSSRYTDTQYF

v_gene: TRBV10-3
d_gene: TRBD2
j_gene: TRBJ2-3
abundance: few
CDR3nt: TGTGCCATCAGTGCCCTCAGGACTAGCGGTAGCACAGATACGCAGTATTTT
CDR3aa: CAISALRTSGSTDTQYF